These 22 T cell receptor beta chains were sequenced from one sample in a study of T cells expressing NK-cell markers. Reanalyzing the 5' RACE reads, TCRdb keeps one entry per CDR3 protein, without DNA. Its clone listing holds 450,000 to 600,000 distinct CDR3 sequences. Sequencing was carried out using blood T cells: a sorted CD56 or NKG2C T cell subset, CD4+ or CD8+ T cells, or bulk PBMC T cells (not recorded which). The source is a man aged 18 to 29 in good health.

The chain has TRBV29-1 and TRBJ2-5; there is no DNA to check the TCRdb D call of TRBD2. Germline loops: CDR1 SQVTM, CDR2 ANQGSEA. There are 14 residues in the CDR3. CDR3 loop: CSVALVEYQETQYF. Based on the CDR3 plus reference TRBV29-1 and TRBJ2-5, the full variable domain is SAVISQKPSRDICQRGTSLTIQCQVDSQVTMMFWYRQQPGQSLTLIATANQGSEATYESGFVIDKFPISRPNLTFSTLTVSNMSPEDSSIYLCSVALVEYQETQYFGPGTRLLVL.

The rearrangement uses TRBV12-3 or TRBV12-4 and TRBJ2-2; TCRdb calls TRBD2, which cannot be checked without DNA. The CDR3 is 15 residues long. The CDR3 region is CASSRESLTTGELFF.

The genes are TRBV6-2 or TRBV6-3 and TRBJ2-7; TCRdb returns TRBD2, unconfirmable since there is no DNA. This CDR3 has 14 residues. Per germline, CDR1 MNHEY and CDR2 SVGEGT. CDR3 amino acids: CASSPGGRSYEQYF.

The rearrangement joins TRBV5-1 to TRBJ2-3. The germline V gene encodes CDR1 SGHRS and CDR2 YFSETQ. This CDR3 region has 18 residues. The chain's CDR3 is CASSLSTKRLGDTDTQYF.

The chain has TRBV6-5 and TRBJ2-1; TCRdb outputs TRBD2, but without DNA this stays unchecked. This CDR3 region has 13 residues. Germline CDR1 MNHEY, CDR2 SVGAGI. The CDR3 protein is CASSYLAGGQQFF.

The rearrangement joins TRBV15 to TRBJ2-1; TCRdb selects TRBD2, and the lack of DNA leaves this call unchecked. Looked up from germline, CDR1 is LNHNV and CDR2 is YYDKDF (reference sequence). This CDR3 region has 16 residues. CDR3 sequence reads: CATSRVAAGGPNEQFF.

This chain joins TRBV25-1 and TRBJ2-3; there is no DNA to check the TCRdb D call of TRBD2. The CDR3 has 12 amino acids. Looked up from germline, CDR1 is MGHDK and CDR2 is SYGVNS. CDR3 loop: CASSPSGPTQYF.

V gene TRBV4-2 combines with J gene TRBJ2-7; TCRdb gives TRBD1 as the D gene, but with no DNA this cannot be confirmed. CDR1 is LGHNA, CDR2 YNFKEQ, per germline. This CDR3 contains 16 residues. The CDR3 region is CASSPSVGTGLDEQYF.

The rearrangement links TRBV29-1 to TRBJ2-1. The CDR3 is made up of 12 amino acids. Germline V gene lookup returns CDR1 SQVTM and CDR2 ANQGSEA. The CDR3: CSVNGDHNEQFF.

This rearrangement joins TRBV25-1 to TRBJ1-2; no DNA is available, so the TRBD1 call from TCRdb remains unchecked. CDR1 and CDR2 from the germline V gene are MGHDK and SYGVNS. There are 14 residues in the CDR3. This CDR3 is CASTGDGTGYGYTF.

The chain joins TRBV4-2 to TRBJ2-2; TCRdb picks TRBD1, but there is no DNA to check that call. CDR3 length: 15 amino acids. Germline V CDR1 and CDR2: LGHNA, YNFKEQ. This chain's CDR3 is CASSHGTPQTGELFF.

The CDR3 protein is CASSKAPPGRDEQYF. The V call is TRBV21-1, the J call TRBJ2-7; TCRdb returns TRBD2, unconfirmable since there is no DNA. TRBV21-1 is recorded as a pseudogene. The CDR3 extends over 15 amino acids.

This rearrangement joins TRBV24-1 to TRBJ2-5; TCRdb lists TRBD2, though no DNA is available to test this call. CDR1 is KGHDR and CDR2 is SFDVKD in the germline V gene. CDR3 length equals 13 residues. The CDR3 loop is CATSAQREETQYF.

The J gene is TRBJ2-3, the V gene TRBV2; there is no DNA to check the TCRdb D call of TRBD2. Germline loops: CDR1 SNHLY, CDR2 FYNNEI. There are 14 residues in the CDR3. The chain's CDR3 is CASIKRGGTDTQYF.

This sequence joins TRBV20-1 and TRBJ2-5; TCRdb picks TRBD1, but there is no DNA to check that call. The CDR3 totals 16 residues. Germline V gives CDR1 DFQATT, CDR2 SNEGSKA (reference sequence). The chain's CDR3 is CSARNPGGQDQETQYF.

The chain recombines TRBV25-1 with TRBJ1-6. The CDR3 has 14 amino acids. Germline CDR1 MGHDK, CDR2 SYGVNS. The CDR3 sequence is CASSASSYNSPLHF.

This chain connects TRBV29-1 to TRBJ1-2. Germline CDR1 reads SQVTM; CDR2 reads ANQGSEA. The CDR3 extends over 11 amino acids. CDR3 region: CSVETGAANTF.

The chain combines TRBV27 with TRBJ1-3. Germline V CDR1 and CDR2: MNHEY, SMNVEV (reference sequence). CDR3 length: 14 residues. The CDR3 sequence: CASSFGREGNTIYF.

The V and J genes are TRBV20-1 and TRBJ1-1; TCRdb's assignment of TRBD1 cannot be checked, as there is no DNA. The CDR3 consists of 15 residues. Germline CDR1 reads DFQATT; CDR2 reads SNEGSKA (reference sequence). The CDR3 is CSAPRDRGRLAEAFF.

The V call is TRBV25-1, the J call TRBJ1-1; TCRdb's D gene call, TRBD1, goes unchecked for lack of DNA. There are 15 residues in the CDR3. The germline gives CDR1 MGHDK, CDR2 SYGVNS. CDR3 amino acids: CASSESTGGGGEAFF.

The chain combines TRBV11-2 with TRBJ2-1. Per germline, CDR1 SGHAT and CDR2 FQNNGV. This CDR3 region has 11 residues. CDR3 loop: CASSSLDKQFF.

Here the CDR3 reads CASNGQYRDTQYF. V usage is TRBV5-1 and J usage is TRBJ2-3; TCRdb picks TRBD1, but there is no DNA to check that call. This CDR3 comprises 13 residues. Germline CDR1 and CDR2: SGHRS and YFSETQ. The full variable domain, rest sourced from reference TRBV5-1 and TRBJ2-3, is KAGVTQTPRYLIKTRGQQVTLSCSPISGHRSVSWYQQTPGQGLQFLFEYFSETQRNKGNFPGRFSGRQFSNSRSEMNVSTLELGDSALYLCASNGQYRDTQYFGPGTRLTVL.